Sequencing of this T cell receptor (beta chain) was carried out in a study of identical twins. Turning to this clonotype: No antigen is known for it.

Unique molecular identifiers were present on the cDNA, which also gained a universal primer site by template switching. TCRdb passed the 5' RACE reads through MiXCR, listing each CDR3 protein once. The sample includes some 500,000 distinct CDR3 sequences, roughly an eighth of them seen just once. Broader study findings: High-abundance cord blood beta clonotypes had fewer insertions; memory repertoires showed none. There was an excess of low generation probability in the out-of-frame alpha sequences that twins shared.

The sample also formed part of further work on yellow fever vaccine responses in identical twins.

This TCR was recovered from a woman aged 18 to 35 in good health. Input material: CD4+ T cells sorted from blood.

The CDR3 nucleotides are TGTGCCAGCAGTGAGGGCCAGCTAATTCTAGCCAAAAACATTCAGTACTTC. Translated: CASSEGQLILAKNIQYF. The chain recombines TRBV2 with TRBJ2-4; no definite D call. CDR3 length: 17 residues. V lost 3 bases and J 0 bases, leaving 15 bases between the germline ends. Germline V CDR1 and CDR2: SNHLY, FYNNEI.